These 7 T cell receptor beta chains were sequenced from one sample in a study of CD8+ T cells in alopecia areata. Treatment reported: oral pan-JAK inhibitor, 5-10 mg twice daily. TCR sequencing used cDNA made by reverse transcription of extracted RNA. Produced via immunoSEQ multiplex PCR; TCRdb's table is partial and in-frame only. The sample includes approximately 100,000 clones, 60% of them seen just once. The material sequenced was CD8+ T cells sorted from blood, taken at approximately week 60, from a patient treated with tofacitinib. The receptor source for this set is a human donor with alopecia areata.

This clone appeared once. The rearrangement uses TRBV30 and TRBJ1-6; the D gene is possibly TRBD1 (5 bases). CDR1 is GTSNPN and CDR2 is SVGIG in the germline V gene (reference sequence). Trimming left V 0 bases short and J 7 bases short, with 13 bases between. The CDR3 is 15 amino acids. Written as DNA, the CDR3 is TGTGCCTGGAGTGTACTCCGGGACGGAAATTCACCCCTCCACTTT. Its translation: CAWSVLRDGNSPLHF.

The chain uses TRBV7-9 and TRBJ2-3; 9 bases line up with TRBD2. The V gene's germline CDR1 is SEHNR and CDR2 FQNEAQ (reference sequence). This CDR3 has 17 residues. V was clipped by 2 bases and J by 0 bases; unmatched bases: 6. CDR3 sequence reads: CASSLPPRGGSTDTQYF. CDR3 coding DNA: TGTGCCAGCAGCTTACCCCCGCGGGGGGGGAGCACAGATACGCAGTATTTT.

V and J are TRBV29-1 and TRBJ1-3; no reliable D call. Trimming pared 8 bases from V and 8 bases from J, leaving 13 bases between. Germline assignment: CDR1 SQVTM and CDR2 ANQGSEA. The CDR3 consists of 11 residues. The DNA for the CDR3 is TGCAGCAAGCGTTGGAGGGACACCATATATTTT. Protein: CSKRWRDTIYF.

J is TRBJ1-5 and V is TRBV25-1; D perhaps matches TRBD1 (6 bases). The germline gives CDR1 MGHDK, CDR2 SYGVNS. The CDR3 has 13 amino acids. V was clipped by 6 bases and J by 4 bases, with 10 bases between them. Written as DNA, the CDR3 is TGTGCCAGCAGGGACAGTTTTAATCAGCCCCAGCATTTT. Protein product: CASRDSFNQPQHF.

This clone was counted only a few times. The V and J genes are TRBV7-9 and TRBJ2-1, with 9 bases matching TRBD1. CDR3 length equals 15 residues. J gave up 6 bases and V 7 bases, and 10 bases lay outside the gene matches. Germline V gives CDR1 SEHNR, CDR2 FQNEAQ (reference sequence). In DNA form, the CDR3 reads TGTGCCAGCACCATCCGGGGGGACAGGGTCAATGAGCAGTTCTTC. It is translated as CASTIRGDRVNEQFF.

The chain couples TRBV29-1 to TRBJ2-1; D perhaps matches TRBD2 (5 bases). Germline assignment: CDR1 SQVTM and CDR2 ANQGSEA. V lost 0 bases and J 9 bases, leaving 18 bases between the germline ends. CDR3 length equals 15 residues. DNA for the CDR3: TGCAGCGTTGAAGAAATAGGACCGCGGGTGCGTGAGCAGTTCTTC. Translated: CSVEEIGPRVREQFF.

This clone was found a few times. This chain joins TRBV4-1 and TRBJ2-1; D unresolved. Germline V gives CDR1 MGHRA, CDR2 YSYEKL. V was cut by 1 base and J by 8 bases, with 9 bases left in between. The CDR3 sequence is 13 residues long. This chain's CDR3 is CASSQALEDEQFF. DNA for the CDR3: TGCGCCAGCAGCCAAGCACTCGAGGATGAGCAGTTCTTC.